The 10 T cell receptor beta chains reported below all come from one sample, sequenced in a study of blood T cell repertoires in COVID-19. Some clones are missing from TCRdb's copy, which holds only in-frame ones; the method was immunoSEQ multiplex PCR. The sample has about 73,000 clones; 84% are singletons. Sequenced sample: peripheral blood. The receptors originated from a human donor in a cohort sampled during active COVID-19.

Worth noting for this clone: The sample contains more than one DNA sequence encoding this CDR3. The gene calls are TRBV29-1 and TRBJ2-5; 12 bases map to TRBD2. CDR3 length equals 14 residues. V lost 3 bases, J lost 5 bases, and 4 bases stayed unmatched. CDR1 is SQVTM and CDR2 is ANQGSEA in the germline V gene. Written as DNA, the CDR3 is TGCAGCGTTGATCCCCTAGCGGGGGGGGAGACCCAGTACTTC. The encoded protein is CSVDPLAGGETQYF.

The gene calls are TRBV15 and TRBJ1-4; D possibly corresponds to TRBD1 (5 bases). V shed 0 bases and J shed 4 bases, with 9 bases lying between them. The CDR3 has 15 residues. The germline gives CDR1 LNHNV, CDR2 YYDKDF (reference sequence). The CDR3 region has the DNA TGTGCCACCAGCAGAGAAGGGGCAGTTAATGAAAAACTGTTTTTT. This codes for CATSREGAVNEKLFF.

V usage is TRBV7-9 and J usage is TRBJ1-4; 10 positions agree with TRBD1. The CDR3 sequence is 16 residues long. Losses at the gene ends were 6 bases for V and 0 bases for J; bases not matched to a gene: 4. Germline CDR1 is SEHNR and CDR2 is FQNEAQ (reference sequence). CDR3 DNA sequence: TGTGCCAGCAGGGGGACAGGGGTTGCAACTAATGAAAAACTGTTTTTT. It yields the protein CASRGTGVATNEKLFF.

This chain joins TRBV7-9 and TRBJ2-6; tentatively, D is TRBD1 (5 bases). Germline V CDR1 and CDR2: SEHNR, FQNEAQ (reference sequence). The CDR3 consists of 16 residues. The V gene lost 1 base and the J gene lost 0 bases, with 7 bases spanning the gap. The CDR3 DNA reads as TGTGCCAGCAGCTTAGTGCAGGGCTCTGGGGCCAACGTCCTGACTTTC. Encoded protein: CASSLVQGSGANVLTF.

CDR3 residues: CASRKLQGAENTIYF. CDR3 sequence (DNA): TGTGCCAGCAGGAAACTCCAGGGGGCAGAAAACACCATATATTTT. The chain is built from TRBV6-5 and TRBJ1-3; TRBD1 aligns across 8 bases. The CDR3 totals 15 residues. Germline lookup yields CDR1 MNHEY and CDR2 SVGAGI. The trim removed 6 bases at V and 6 bases at J, leaving 10 bases unmatched.

The chain links TRBV29-1 to TRBJ2-1; TRBD1 is a possible D gene (5 bases). The CDR3 is 12 residues long. CDR1 and CDR2 from the germline V gene are SQVTM and ANQGSEA. The ends were cut back, 4 bases at V and 5 bases at J, with 9 bases in the middle. CDR3 sequence: CSVAPGNNEQFF. The CDR3 DNA sequence: TGCAGCGTTGCCCCAGGGAACAATGAGCAGTTCTTC.

The chain has TRBV14 and TRBJ1-1; 10 bases are shared with TRBD1. The germline CDR1 and CDR2 sequences are SGHDN and FVKESK. V was clipped by 4 bases and J by 1 base; unmatched bases: 6. CDR3 length equals 16 residues. The CDR3 reads CASSRRDRGQNTEAFF. The CDR3 coding sequence is TGTGCCAGCAGCCGGCGGGACAGGGGCCAGAACACTGAAGCTTTCTTT.

V and J are TRBV7-3 and TRBJ2-3; 11 nucleotides align to TRBD2. CDR3 size: 14 residues. J gave up 6 bases and V 5 bases, and 4 bases lay outside the gene matches. Germline CDR1 and CDR2: SGHTA and FQGTGA. The CDR3 nucleotides are TGTGCCAGCAGCATTAGCGGGGGGGCGGATACGCAGTATTTT. Its translation: CASSISGGADTQYF.

This clone was observed a few times. This sequence joins TRBV2 and TRBJ2-2; possibly TRBD2 for D (7 bases). The V and J ends lost 5 bases and 4 bases respectively, with 17 bases between them. Looked up from germline, CDR1 is SNHLY and CDR2 is FYNNEI. The CDR3 is 16 amino acids. The chain's CDR3 is CASSTSVGGATGELFF. The DNA of the CDR3 is TGTGCCAGCAGTACCTCGGTGGGGGGGGCCACCGGGGAGCTGTTTTTT.

This clone has a single count. The chain carries TRBV11-3 and TRBJ2-5, with D unclear. With 5 bases removed from V and 1 base from J, the gap between germline ends came to 8 bases. The CDR3 length is 13 residues. The V gene's germline CDR1 is SGHNT and CDR2 YENEEA. The CDR3 region has the DNA TGTGCCAGCAGCCCGGGTCTCCAAGAGACCCAGTACTTC. It encodes CASSPGLQETQYF.